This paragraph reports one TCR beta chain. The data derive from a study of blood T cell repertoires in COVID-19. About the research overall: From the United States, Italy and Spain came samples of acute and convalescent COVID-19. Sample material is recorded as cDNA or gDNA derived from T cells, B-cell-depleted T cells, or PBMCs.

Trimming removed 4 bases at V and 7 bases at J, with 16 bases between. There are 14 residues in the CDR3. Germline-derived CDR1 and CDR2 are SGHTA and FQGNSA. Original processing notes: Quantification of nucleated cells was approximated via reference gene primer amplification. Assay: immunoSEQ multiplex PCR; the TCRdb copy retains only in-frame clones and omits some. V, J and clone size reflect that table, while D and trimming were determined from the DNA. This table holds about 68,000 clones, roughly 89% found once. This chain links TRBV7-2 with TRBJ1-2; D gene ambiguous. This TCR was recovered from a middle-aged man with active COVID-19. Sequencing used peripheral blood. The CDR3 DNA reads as TGTGCCAGCAGCTCCGCCCACAGTGATGGTGGCTACACCTTC. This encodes CASSSAHSDGGYTF. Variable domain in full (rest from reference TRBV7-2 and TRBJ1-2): GAGVSQSPSNKVTEKGKDVELRCDPISGHTALYWYRQSLGQGLEFLIYFQGNSAPDKSGLPSDRFSAERTGGSVSTLTIQRTQQEDSAVYLCASSSAHSDGGYTFGSGTRLTVV.